These 32 T cell receptor beta chains share one sample of origin, sequenced in a study of blood T cell repertoires in COVID-19. Measured with immunoSEQ multiplex PCR; TCRdb has only the in-frame clones, and not every one. The sample contains 150,000 to 200,000 clones, 80% to 90% of which appear only once. Sequencing was carried out using peripheral blood. The source of these receptors is a man aged 55 to 69 with acute or convalescent COVID-19.

J is TRBJ2-1 and V is TRBV10-3; 8 positions match TRBD2. CDR1 is ENHRY and CDR2 is SYGVKD in the germline V gene. There are 15 residues in the CDR3. Germline trimming cut 10 bases from V and 7 bases from J; bases unmatched to any gene: 15. CDR3 sequence (DNA): TGTGCCACCAGGGTCGGCCTAGCGGGTCTTAATGAGCAGTTCTTC. Protein sequence: CATRVGLAGLNEQFF.

The V gene is TRBV9, the J gene TRBJ1-2; D is perhaps TRBD1 (6 bases). The CDR3 length is 16 residues. Germline V gene lookup returns CDR1 SGDLS and CDR2 YYNGEE. V lost 0 bases and J 4 bases, leaving 16 bases between the germline ends. The CDR3 protein is CASSVGSYAGAYGYTF. The CDR3, as DNA: TGTGCCAGCAGCGTAGGTTCGTATGCAGGGGCCTATGGCTACACCTTC.

This chain uses TRBV28 with TRBJ1-1, with unresolved D. The germline CDR1 and CDR2 sequences are MDHEN and SYDVKM. V was shortened by 6 bases and J by 6 bases, with 11 bases between the two germline ends. The CDR3 totals 12 residues. CDR3 region: CASRYRPAEAFF. CDR3 bases: TGTGCCAGCAGATACAGACCCGCTGAAGCTTTCTTT.

V usage is TRBV27 and J usage is TRBJ2-7; D is ambiguous. The CDR3 consists of 11 residues. The germline gives CDR1 MNHEY, CDR2 SMNVEV (reference sequence). V was cut by 5 bases and J by 2 bases, with 4 bases left in between. The CDR3 DNA sequence: TGTGCCAGCAGTGTCACCTACGAGCAGTACTTC. This gives the protein CASSVTYEQYF.

This clone was observed once. As DNA, the CDR3 is TGTGCCACCAGCGGAACCGGGACTAGCGGGAGGTACCAAGAGACCCAGTACTTC. Protein: CATSGTGTSGRYQETQYF. The J gene is TRBJ2-5, the V gene TRBV15, with 15 bases identical to TRBD2. The CDR3 is 18 residues long. The V gene end was trimmed by 5 bases and the J gene end by 0 bases; junction bases not matched to a gene: 7. The V gene's germline CDR1 is LNHNV and CDR2 YYDKDF (reference sequence).

This chain uses TRBV27 with TRBJ2-7, with 11 positions matching TRBD1. Trimming cost V 2 bases and J 3 bases; bases outside gene matches: 9. In germline, CDR1 is MNHEY, CDR2 SMNVEV (reference sequence). This CDR3 is 17 amino acids long. Written as DNA, the CDR3 is TGTGCCAGCAGTTTAGGGGCCGGACAGGGGGCCCTCTACGAGCAGTACTTC. It codes for CASSLGAGQGALYEQYF.

This chain joins TRBV2 and TRBJ2-1; 11 nucleotides agree with TRBD1. This CDR3 comprises 12 residues. From germline, CDR1 is SNHLY and CDR2 FYNNEI. V was clipped by 8 bases and J by 8 bases; unmatched bases: 2. CDR3 sequence: CASRDRGDEQFF. The CDR3 DNA is TGTGCCAGCCGGGACAGGGGGGATGAGCAGTTCTTC.

The rearrangement joins TRBV5-4 to TRBJ2-1, with 7 nucleotides matching TRBD2. In germline, CDR1 is SGHNT, CDR2 YYREEE (reference sequence). CDR3 length equals 14 residues. V shed 5 bases and J 8 bases; nucleotides not matched to a gene: 10. The CDR3 sequence is CASRPLAEWDEQFF. In DNA form, the CDR3 reads TGTGCCAGCAGACCTCTAGCGGAGTGGGATGAGCAGTTCTTC.

The chain joins TRBV5-1 to TRBJ2-6; TRBD1 might be the D (6 bases). The ends were cut back, 3 bases at V and 4 bases at J, with 14 bases in the middle. The CDR3 loop spans 16 amino acids. Germline V gene data show CDR1 as SGHRS and CDR2 as YFSETQ. The CDR3 spells CASSYYRDNGANVLTF. CDR3 sequence (DNA): TGCGCCAGCAGCTATTACCGGGACAACGGGGCCAACGTCCTGACTTTC.

The J gene is TRBJ1-5, the V gene TRBV15, with TRBD1 matching 8 bases. This CDR3 is built from 15 residues. With 5 bases clipped from V and 0 bases from J, the junction kept 3 bases outside the gene matches. The germline gives CDR1 LNHNV, CDR2 YYDKDF (reference sequence). The DNA for the CDR3 is TGTGCCACCAGCCCCGGACAGGGTAGCAATCAGCCCCAGCATTTT. It codes for CATSPGQGSNQPQHF.

The chain carries TRBV5-1 and TRBJ1-4; 7 positions match TRBD1. The CDR3 covers 16 residues. CDR1 and CDR2 from the germline V gene are SGHRS and YFSETQ. V lost 4 bases, J lost 3 bases, and 9 bases stayed unmatched. The CDR3 DNA follows: TGCGCCAGCAGCCTGGGAGGCGGGACAGCTAATGAAAAACTGTTTTTT. Protein: CASSLGGGTANEKLFF.

The gene calls are TRBV19 and TRBJ2-1, with 9 bases identical to TRBD2. The CDR3 is 18 amino acids. CDR1 is LNHDA and CDR2 is SQIVND in the germline V gene (reference sequence). V lost 2 bases, J lost 6 bases, and 14 bases stayed unmatched. CDR3 in amino acids: CASSISPPGLAGPNEQFF. CDR3 sequence (DNA): TGTGCCAGTAGTATATCCCCCCCTGGGCTAGCGGGGCCCAATGAGCAGTTCTTC.

CDR3 bases: TGTGCCAGCAGCCCGGTACAGCCCCAGCATTTT. This sequence encodes CASSPVQPQHF. The chain carries TRBV3-1 (or the pseudogene TRBV3-2) and TRBJ1-5, with unresolved D. The V end lost 4 bases, the J end lost 7 bases, and 5 bases lay between the germline ends. CDR1 is LGHDT, CDR2 YNNKEL, per germline (reference sequence). The CDR3 runs to 11 residues.

The V call is TRBV2, the J call TRBJ1-1, with D tentatively TRBD1 (6 bases). The CDR3 has 14 amino acids. CDR1 is SNHLY, CDR2 FYNNEI, per germline. Deletions cut 6 bases from V and 1 base from J, with 12 bases between. The CDR3 spells CASSYDRTNTEAFF. The CDR3 nucleotides read TGTGCCAGCAGCTATGACAGGACGAACACTGAAGCTTTCTTT.

This clone occurred many times. V is TRBV4-1 and J is TRBJ1-5; D possibly corresponds to TRBD1 (6 bases). CDR1 and CDR2 from the germline V gene are MGHRA and YSYEKL. The CDR3 sequence is 15 residues long. Trimming removed 1 base at V and 6 bases at J, with 13 bases between. The CDR3 sequence is CASSQGRGGGQPQHF. CDR3 in DNA: TGCGCCAGCAGCCAAGGGCGAGGGGGGGGTCAGCCCCAGCATTTT.

CDR3 DNA sequence: TGTGCCAGCAGGGCGGGGACGGCATATAATTCACCCCTCCACTTT. The encoded protein is CASRAGTAYNSPLHF. V usage is TRBV2 and J usage is TRBJ1-6; D is perhaps TRBD1 (5 bases). CDR1 SNHLY and CDR2 FYNNEI come from the germline V gene. This CDR3 has 15 amino acids. With 6 bases removed from V and 4 bases from J, the gap between germline ends came to 13 bases.

V usage is TRBV2 and J usage is TRBJ1-5, with D unclear. CDR1 is SNHLY and CDR2 is FYNNEI in the germline V gene. This CDR3 region has 14 residues. Trimming took 2 bases from V and 3 from J, leaving 8 bases between them. DNA for the CDR3: TGTGCCAGCAGTGAAATACAGATCAATCAGCCCCAGCATTTT. Translation: CASSEIQINQPQHF.

V usage is TRBV2 and J usage is TRBJ1-1, with D unresolved. Looked up from germline, CDR1 is SNHLY and CDR2 is FYNNEI. CDR3 length: 14 amino acids. Trimming took 7 bases from V and 3 from J, leaving 15 bases between them. The CDR3 sequence: CASILRVVYTEAFF. CDR3 sequence (DNA): TGTGCCAGCATTCTCCGGGTGGTGTACACTGAAGCTTTCTTT.

V usage is TRBV5-1 and J usage is TRBJ1-2, with 7 bases aligning to TRBD1. Germline trimming cut 3 bases from V and 8 bases from J; bases unmatched to any gene: 10. Germline CDR1 SGHRS, CDR2 YFSETQ. The CDR3 consists of 14 residues. CDR3 protein: CASSSQATGRGYTF. Written as DNA, the CDR3 is TGCGCCAGCAGCTCGCAGGCGACAGGGAGAGGCTACACCTTC.

This clone appeared once. The chain combines TRBV5-1 with TRBJ2-1, with 13 bases lining up with TRBD2. The CDR3 loop spans 15 amino acids. V dropped 4 bases and J dropped 4; count of bases not matched to a gene: 2. CDR1 is SGHRS and CDR2 is YFSETQ in the germline V gene. The CDR3 sequence is CASSTGLAGYNEQFF. The DNA of the CDR3 is TGCGCCAGCAGCACGGGACTAGCGGGGTACAATGAGCAGTTCTTC.

The chain has TRBV5-1 and TRBJ2-5, with 9 positions matching TRBD1. The V and J ends lost 1 base and 1 base, in that order; junction bases with no gene match: 5. Germline CDR1 reads SGHRS; CDR2 reads YFSETQ. This CDR3 has 16 amino acids. CDR3 coding DNA: TGCGCCAGCAGCTTGTTTGGACAGGGGCCCCAAGAGACCCAGTACTTC. This encodes CASSLFGQGPQETQYF.

The gene calls are TRBV11-2 and TRBJ2-4, with 7 bases matching TRBD2. CDR3 length: 16 residues. The trim removed 5 bases at V and 1 base at J, leaving 8 bases unmatched. Germline V gives CDR1 SGHAT, CDR2 FQNNGV. The CDR3 protein is CASSRLQGGAKNIQYF. The CDR3 coding sequence is TGTGCCAGCAGCCGACTCCAGGGAGGGGCCAAAAACATTCAGTACTTC.

This clone was recorded only once. This chain connects TRBV10-3 to TRBJ1-1; D call uncertain. Germline CDR1 reads ENHRY; CDR2 reads SYGVKD. V was trimmed by 4 bases and J by 5 bases, leaving 11 bases between them. CDR3 length: 13 residues. CDR3 region: CAISVERGTEAFF. The CDR3 bases are TGTGCCATCAGTGTAGAAAGAGGTACTGAAGCTTTCTTT.

This clone was detected only a few times. The chain is built from TRBV25-1 and TRBJ1-6, with 9 bases lining up with TRBD1. The V and J ends lost 4 bases and 0 bases, in that order; junction bases with no gene match: 4. Germline V gives CDR1 MGHDK, CDR2 SYGVNS. The CDR3 is made up of 17 amino acids. CDR3 DNA: TGTGCCAGCAGTGCCGGGACAGGGACCTCCTATAATTCACCCCTCCACTTT. Residues: CASSAGTGTSYNSPLHF.

The rearrangement joins TRBV6-5 to TRBJ2-2; 14 bases are a match to TRBD2. The germline gives CDR1 MNHEY, CDR2 SVGAGI. The trim removed 10 bases at V and 7 bases at J, leaving 5 bases unmatched. The CDR3 length is 14 residues. For the CDR3, the DNA is TGTGCCAAGGGACTAGCGGGAGTAGTCGGGGAGCTGTTTTTT. This codes for CAKGLAGVVGELFF.

This chain connects TRBV28 to TRBJ1-2, with 12 bases fitting TRBD1. J was trimmed by 8 bases and V by 7 bases; bases with no gene match: 8. From germline, CDR1 is MDHEN and CDR2 SYDVKM. CDR3 length equals 14 residues. The CDR3 coding sequence is TGTGCCAGCACGGACCGGGACAGGGGGCACGGCTACACCTTC. Its translation is CASTDRDRGHGYTF.

V usage is TRBV15 and J usage is TRBJ1-6; D gene ambiguous. The V end lost 0 bases, the J end lost 7 bases, and 13 bases lay between the germline ends. The germline V gene has CDR1 LNHNV and CDR2 YYDKDF (reference sequence). CDR3 length: 16 amino acids. CDR3 DNA sequence: TGTGCCACCAGCAGAGATTGGCTTGGCTTGAATTCACCCCTCCACTTT. Its protein product is CATSRDWLGLNSPLHF. Variable domain in full (rest from reference TRBV15 and TRBJ1-6): DAMVIQNPRYQVTQFGKPVTLSCSQTLNHNVMYWYQQKSSQAPKLLFHYYDKDFNNEADTPDNFQSRRPNTSFCFLDIRSPGLGDTAMYLCATSRDWLGLNSPLHFGNGTRLTVT.

V usage is TRBV6-1 and J usage is TRBJ1-1, with 10 bases aligning to TRBD1. J was trimmed by 7 bases and V by 5 bases; bases with no gene match: 7. This CDR3 is 14 amino acids long. Looked up from germline, CDR1 is MNHNS and CDR2 is SASEGT. The CDR3 here is CASSLRDRGGEAFF. CDR3 coding DNA: TGTGCCAGCAGTTTACGGGACAGGGGCGGTGAAGCTTTCTTT.

This clone was picked up a small number of times. This chain joins TRBV19 and TRBJ2-1, with D tentatively TRBD2 (6 bases). V was cut by 3 bases and J by 8 bases, with 17 bases left in between. Germline values: CDR1 LNHDA, CDR2 SQIVND (reference sequence). The CDR3 totals 15 residues. The CDR3: CASSMRGGGIDEQFF. DNA for the CDR3: TGTGCCAGTAGTATGAGGGGAGGAGGGATCGATGAGCAGTTCTTC. Based on the CDR3 plus reference TRBV19 and TRBJ2-1, the full variable domain is DGGITQSPKYLFRKEGQNVTLSCEQNLNHDAMYWYRQDPGQGLRLIYYSQIVNDFQKGDIAEGYSVSREKKESFPLTVTSAQKNPTAFYLCASSMRGGGIDEQFFGPGTRLTVL.

This clone was counted a few times. The chain uses TRBV6-1 and TRBJ1-5, with D unresolved. The V gene's germline CDR1 is MNHNS and CDR2 SASEGT. V gave up 2 bases and J gave up 4 bases, with 12 bases separating them. This CDR3 region has 15 residues. The CDR3 bases are TGTGCCAGCAGTGAATGGAGGGTTCCTAATCAGCCCCAGCATTTT. This codes for CASSEWRVPNQPQHF.

With regard to this clone: The sample holds other DNA sequences that translate to the same CDR3. The rearrangement uses TRBV28 and TRBJ1-2; no clear D. CDR3 length: 12 residues. CDR1 MDHEN and CDR2 SYDVKM come from the germline V gene. Trimming stripped 3 bases from V and 4 bases from J, with 6 bases between. CDR3 DNA: TGTGCCAGCAGTTTCCGTAGCTATGGCTACACCTTC. This translates into CASSFRSYGYTF.

The chain recombines TRBV5-5 with TRBJ1-6; TRBD1 might be the D (6 bases). The V and J ends lost 4 bases and 2 bases respectively, with 19 bases between them. The V gene's germline CDR1 is SGHKS and CDR2 YYEKEE (reference sequence). There are 18 residues in the CDR3. The CDR3 sequence is CASSQSPQGKTYNSPLHF. CDR3 coding DNA: TGTGCCAGCAGCCAATCCCCCCAGGGGAAAACCTATAATTCACCCCTCCACTTT. Full variable domain (remainder filled in from reference TRBV5-5 and TRBJ1-6): DAGVTQSPTHLIKTRGQQVTLRCSPISGHKSVSWYQQVLGQGPQFIFQYYEKEERGRGNFPDRFSARQFPNYSSELNVNALLLGDSALYLCASSQSPQGKTYNSPLHFGNGTRLTVT.